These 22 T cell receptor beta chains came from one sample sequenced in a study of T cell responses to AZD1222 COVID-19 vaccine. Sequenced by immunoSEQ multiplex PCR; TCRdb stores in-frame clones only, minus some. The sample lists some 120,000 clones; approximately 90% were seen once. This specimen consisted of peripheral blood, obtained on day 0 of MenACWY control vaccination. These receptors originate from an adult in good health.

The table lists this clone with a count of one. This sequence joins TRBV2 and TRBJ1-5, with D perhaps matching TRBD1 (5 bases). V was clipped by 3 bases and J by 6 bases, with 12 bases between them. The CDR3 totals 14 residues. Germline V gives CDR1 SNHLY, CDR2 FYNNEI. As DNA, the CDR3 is TGTGCCAGCAGTGAGTCGCAGGGTGCTCAGCCCCAGCATTTT. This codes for CASSESQGAQPQHF. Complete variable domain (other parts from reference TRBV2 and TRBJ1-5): EPEVTQTPSHQVTQMGQEVILRCVPISNHLYFYWYRQILGQKVEFLVSFYNNEISEKSEIFDDQFSVERPDGSNFTLKIRSTKLEDSAMYFCASSESQGAQPQHFGDGTRLSIL.

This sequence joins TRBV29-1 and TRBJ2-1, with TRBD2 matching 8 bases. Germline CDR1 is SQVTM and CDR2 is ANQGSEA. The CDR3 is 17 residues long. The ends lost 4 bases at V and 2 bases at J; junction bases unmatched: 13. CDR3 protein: CSVVGVSGRETYNEQFF. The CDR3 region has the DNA TGCAGCGTTGTGGGGGTGAGCGGGAGAGAGACCTACAATGAGCAGTTCTTC.

CDR3 DNA sequence: TGTGCCAGCAGTGGGGGGGAATCGGCAAGGACACGGGCCCAGTACTTC. Its translation is CASSGGESARTRAQYF. J is TRBJ2-5 and V is TRBV2; D possibly corresponds to TRBD2 (6 bases). Germline-derived CDR1 and CDR2 are SNHLY and FYNNEI. V was trimmed by 4 bases and J by 9 bases, leaving 24 bases between them. The CDR3 totals 16 residues.

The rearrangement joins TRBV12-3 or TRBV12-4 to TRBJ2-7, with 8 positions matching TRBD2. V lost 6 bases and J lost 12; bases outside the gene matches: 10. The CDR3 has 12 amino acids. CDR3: CASRVQAGVWYF. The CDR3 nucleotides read TGTGCCAGCAGAGTTCAAGCGGGGGTCTGGTACTTC.

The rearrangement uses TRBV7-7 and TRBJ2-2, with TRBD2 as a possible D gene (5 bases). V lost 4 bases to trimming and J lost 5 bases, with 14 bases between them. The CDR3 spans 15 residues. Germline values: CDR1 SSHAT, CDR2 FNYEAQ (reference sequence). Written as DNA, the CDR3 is TGTGCCAGCAGCTCCCAACGGGAAGGGACCGGGGAGCTGTTTTTT. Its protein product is CASSSQREGTGELFF.

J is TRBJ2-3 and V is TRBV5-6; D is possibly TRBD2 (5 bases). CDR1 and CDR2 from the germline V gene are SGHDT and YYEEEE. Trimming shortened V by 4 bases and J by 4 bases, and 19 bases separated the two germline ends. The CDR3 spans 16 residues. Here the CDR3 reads CASSQRVVRSADTQYF. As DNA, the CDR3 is TGTGCCAGCAGCCAGAGGGTCGTTAGGAGCGCAGATACGCAGTATTTT.

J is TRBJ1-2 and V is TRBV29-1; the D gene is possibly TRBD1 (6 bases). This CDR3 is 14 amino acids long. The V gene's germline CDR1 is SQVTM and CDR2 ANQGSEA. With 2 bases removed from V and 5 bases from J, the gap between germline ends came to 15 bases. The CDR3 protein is CSVESPDSQYGYTF. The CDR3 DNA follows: TGCAGCGTTGAATCCCCGGACAGTCAATATGGCTACACCTTC.

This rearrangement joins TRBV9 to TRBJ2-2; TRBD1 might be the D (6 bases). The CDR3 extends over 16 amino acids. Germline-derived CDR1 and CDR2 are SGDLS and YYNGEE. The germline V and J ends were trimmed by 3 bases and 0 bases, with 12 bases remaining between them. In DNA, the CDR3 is TGTGCCAGCAGCGCCGGGACAATCACGAACACCGGGGAGCTGTTTTTT. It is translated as CASSAGTITNTGELFF. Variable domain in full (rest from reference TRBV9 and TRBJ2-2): DSGVTQTPKHLITATGQRVTLRCSPRSGDLSVYWYQQSLDQGLQFLIQYYNGEERAKGNILERFSAQQFPDLHSELNLSSLELGDSALYFCASSAGTITNTGELFFGEGSRLTVL.

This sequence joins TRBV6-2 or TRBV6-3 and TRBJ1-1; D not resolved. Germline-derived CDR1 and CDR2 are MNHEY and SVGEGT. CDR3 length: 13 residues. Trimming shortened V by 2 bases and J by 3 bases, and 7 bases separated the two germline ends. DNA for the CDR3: TGTGCCAGCAGTTACCAAGTTTACACTGAAGCTTTCTTT. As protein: CASSYQVYTEAFF.

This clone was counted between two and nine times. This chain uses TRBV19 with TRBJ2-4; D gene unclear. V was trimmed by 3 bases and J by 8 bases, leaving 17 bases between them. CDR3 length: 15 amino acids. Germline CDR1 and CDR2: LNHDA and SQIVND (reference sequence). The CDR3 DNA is TGTGCCAGTAGTATGGTCGACGCTACTATGGACATTCAGTACTTC. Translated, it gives CASSMVDATMDIQYF.

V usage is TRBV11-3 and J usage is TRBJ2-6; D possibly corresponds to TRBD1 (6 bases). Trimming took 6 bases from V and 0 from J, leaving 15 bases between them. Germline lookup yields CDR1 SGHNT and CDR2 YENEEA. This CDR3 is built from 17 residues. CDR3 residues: CASRKDRTFSGANVLTF. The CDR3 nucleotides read TGTGCCAGCAGAAAGGACAGAACCTTCTCTGGGGCCAACGTCCTGACTTTC.

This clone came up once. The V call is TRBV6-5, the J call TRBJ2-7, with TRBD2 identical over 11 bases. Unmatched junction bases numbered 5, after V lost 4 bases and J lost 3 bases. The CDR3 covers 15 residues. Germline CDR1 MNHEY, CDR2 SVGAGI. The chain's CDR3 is CASSFAGTSGYEQYF. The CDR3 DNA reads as TGTGCCAGCAGTTTCGCCGGGACTAGCGGCTACGAGCAGTACTTC.

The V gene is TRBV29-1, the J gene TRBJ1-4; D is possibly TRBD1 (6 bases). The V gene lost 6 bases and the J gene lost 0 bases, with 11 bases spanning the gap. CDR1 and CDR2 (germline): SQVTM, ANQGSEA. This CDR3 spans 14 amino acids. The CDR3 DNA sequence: TGCAGCGTAGTTCCAGGGGCAACTAATGAAAAACTGTTTTTT. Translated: CSVVPGATNEKLFF.

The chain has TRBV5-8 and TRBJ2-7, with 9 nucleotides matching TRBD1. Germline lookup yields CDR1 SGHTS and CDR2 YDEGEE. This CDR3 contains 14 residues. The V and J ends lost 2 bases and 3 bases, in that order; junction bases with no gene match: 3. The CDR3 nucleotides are TGTGCCAGCAGCTTCCGGGACAGGGACTACGAGCAGTACTTC. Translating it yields CASSFRDRDYEQYF.

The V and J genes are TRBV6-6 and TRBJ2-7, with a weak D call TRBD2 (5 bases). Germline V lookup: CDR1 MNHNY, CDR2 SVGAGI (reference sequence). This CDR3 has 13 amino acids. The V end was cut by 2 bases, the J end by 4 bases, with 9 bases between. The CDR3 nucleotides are TGTGCCAGCAGTTACGGGAGAATTTACGAGCAGTACTTC. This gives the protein CASSYGRIYEQYF.

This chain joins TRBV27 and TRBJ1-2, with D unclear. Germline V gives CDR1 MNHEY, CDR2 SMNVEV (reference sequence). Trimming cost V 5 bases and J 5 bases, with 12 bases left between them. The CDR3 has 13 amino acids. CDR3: CASSPSRNYGYTF. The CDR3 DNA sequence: TGTGCCAGCAGTCCGTCCAGGAATTATGGCTACACCTTC.

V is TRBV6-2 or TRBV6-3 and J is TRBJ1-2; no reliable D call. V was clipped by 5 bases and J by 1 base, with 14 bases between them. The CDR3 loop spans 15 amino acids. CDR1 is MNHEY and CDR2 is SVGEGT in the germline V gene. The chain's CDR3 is CASSPIDGNNYGYTF. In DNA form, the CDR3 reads TGTGCCAGCAGTCCAATCGACGGAAATAACTATGGCTACACCTTC.

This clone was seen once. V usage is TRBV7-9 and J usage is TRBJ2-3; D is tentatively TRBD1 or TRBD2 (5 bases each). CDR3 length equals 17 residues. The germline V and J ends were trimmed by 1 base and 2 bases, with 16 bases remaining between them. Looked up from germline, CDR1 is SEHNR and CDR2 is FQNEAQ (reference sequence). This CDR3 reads CASSLGGEVYHTDTQYF. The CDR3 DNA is TGTGCCAGCAGCTTAGGAGGGGAAGTCTACCACACAGATACGCAGTATTTT.

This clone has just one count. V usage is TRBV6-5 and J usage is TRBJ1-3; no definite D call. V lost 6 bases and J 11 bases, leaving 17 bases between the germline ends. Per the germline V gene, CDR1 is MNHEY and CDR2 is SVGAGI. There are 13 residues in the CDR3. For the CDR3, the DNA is TGTGCCAGCAGAGACCCCGCCGGTTCGGCCATATATTTT. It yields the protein CASRDPAGSAIYF.

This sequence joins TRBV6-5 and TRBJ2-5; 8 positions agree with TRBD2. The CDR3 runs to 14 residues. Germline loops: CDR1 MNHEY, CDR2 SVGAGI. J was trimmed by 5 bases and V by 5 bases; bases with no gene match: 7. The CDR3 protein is CASSLGLATETQYF. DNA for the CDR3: TGTGCCAGCAGTCTCGGACTAGCTACGGAGACCCAGTACTTC.

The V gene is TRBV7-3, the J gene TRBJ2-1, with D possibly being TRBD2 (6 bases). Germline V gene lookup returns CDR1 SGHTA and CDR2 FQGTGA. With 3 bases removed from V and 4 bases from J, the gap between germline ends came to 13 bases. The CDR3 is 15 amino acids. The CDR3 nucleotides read TGTGCCAGCAGCTTTTCTAGCGCGCTTTACAATGAGCAGTTCTTC. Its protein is CASSFSSALYNEQFF.

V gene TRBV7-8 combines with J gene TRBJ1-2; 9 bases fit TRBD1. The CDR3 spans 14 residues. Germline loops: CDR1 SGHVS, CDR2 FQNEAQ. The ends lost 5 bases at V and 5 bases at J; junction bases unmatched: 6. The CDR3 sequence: CASSPDRGWYGYTF. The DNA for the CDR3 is TGTGCCAGCAGCCCGGACAGGGGATGGTATGGCTACACCTTC.